The 28 T cell receptor beta chains listed next were all sequenced from one sample in a study of CD8 T cells in Susac syndrome. An amount of RNA that ranged from roughly 0.45 to 1 ug was reverse transcribed with random hexamers. TCRdb re-called the immunoSEQ multiplex PCR reads through MiXCR, storing one row per CDR3 protein. The data show approximately 90,000 distinct CDR3 sequences, about 93% seen once. Material for sequencing was CD8+ T cells from PBMCs. Receptor source: a human donor in good health.

The genes are TRBV3-1 and TRBJ1-1; D is perhaps TRBD1 (5 bases). With 3 bases removed from V and 3 bases from J, the gap between germline ends came to 14 bases. The V gene's germline CDR1 is LGHDT and CDR2 YNNKEL (reference sequence). CDR3 length equals 15 residues. The CDR3 region has the DNA TGTGCCAGCAGCCAGGGTGGACGAGGGGACACTGAAGCTTTCTTT. As protein: CASSQGGRGDTEAFF.

The V call is TRBV10-3, the J call TRBJ1-5, with a weak D call TRBD1 (6 bases). CDR1 and CDR2 (germline): ENHRY, SYGVKD. The V end was cut by 3 bases, the J end by 4 bases, with 10 bases between. This CDR3 has 14 residues. The CDR3 DNA follows: TGTGCCATCAGTGACGGACAGACAAATCAGCCCCAGCATTTT. It yields the protein CAISDGQTNQPQHF.

The chain links TRBV7-9 to TRBJ1-1; D perhaps matches TRBD1 (5 bases). The germline V and J ends were trimmed by 5 bases and 10 bases, with 14 bases remaining between them. CDR3 size: 12 residues. CDR1 is SEHNR and CDR2 is FQNEAQ in the germline V gene (reference sequence). CDR3 in amino acids: CASSDGDRGAFF. The DNA of the CDR3 is TGTGCCAGCAGCGATGGGGACCGCGGAGCTTTCTTT.

The V call is TRBV29-1, the J call TRBJ2-1, with D maybe TRBD2 (5 bases). The CDR3 totals 15 residues. Between the trimmed V and J ends, which lost 4 bases and 0 bases, there was a span of 13 bases. Per the germline V gene, CDR1 is SQVTM and CDR2 is ANQGSEA. The CDR3 reads CSVAELVTSYNEQFF. Written as DNA, the CDR3 is TGCAGCGTTGCAGAACTAGTCACCTCCTACAATGAGCAGTTCTTC.

The rearrangement uses TRBV6-6 and TRBJ1-4, with D uncertain. The CDR3 spans 14 residues. Germline CDR1 MNHNY, CDR2 SVGAGI (reference sequence). Trimming left V 6 bases short and J 1 base short, with 9 bases between. DNA for the CDR3: TGTGCCAGCAGCCCCTCGGTAACTAATGAAAAACTGTTTTTT. This sequence encodes CASSPSVTNEKLFF.

This chain joins TRBV4-2 and TRBJ1-2; 8 positions match TRBD1. The V gene end was trimmed by 6 bases and the J gene end by 1 base; junction bases not matched to a gene: 13. The CDR3 extends over 17 amino acids. CDR1 LGHNA and CDR2 YNFKEQ come from the germline V gene. CDR3: CASRAKIGTGDNYGYTF. CDR3 DNA: TGTGCCAGCAGAGCCAAGATTGGGACAGGCGATAACTATGGCTACACCTTC.

With respect to this clonotype: One junction end disagrees with the germline gene, perhaps due to a read error. The chain links TRBV14 to TRBJ1-5; tentatively, D is TRBD1 (6 bases). The CDR3 covers 17 residues. Germline V gene lookup returns CDR1 SGHDN and CDR2 FVKESK. The CDR3 spells CASTQIGGQGYNQPQHF. The CDR3 DNA reads as TGTGCCAGCACCCAAATCGGGGGGCAGGGCTACAATCAGCCCCAGCATTTT.

This chain uses TRBV7-8 with TRBJ2-1, with 9 bases fitting TRBD2. The CDR3 is 13 amino acids. Germline lookup yields CDR1 SGHVS and CDR2 FQNEAQ. After removal of 4 bases from V and 8 bases from J, the junction contained 3 bases not matched to a gene. CDR3: CASSSSGAHEQFF. In DNA form, the CDR3 reads TGTGCCAGCAGCTCTAGCGGGGCTCATGAGCAGTTCTTC. Based on the CDR3 plus reference TRBV7-8 and TRBJ2-1, the full variable domain is GAGVSQSPRYKVAKRGQDVALRCDPISGHVSLFWYQQALGQGPEFLTYFQNEAQLDKSGLPSDRFFAERPEGSVSTLKIQRTQQEDSAVYLCASSSSGAHEQFFGPGTRLTVL.

The rearrangement uses TRBV4-2 and TRBJ1-1; unclear D gene. Per the germline V gene, CDR1 is LGHNA and CDR2 is YNFKEQ. The V and J ends lost 4 bases and 1 base respectively, with 28 bases between them. The CDR3 is 20 amino acids. CDR3 in DNA: TGTGCCAGCAGCCCGAGTTGGGGAAGGGTTGATGTCTTAGGGAACACTGAAGCTTTCTTT. This translates into CASSPSWGRVDVLGNTEAFF.

The chain recombines TRBV20-1 with TRBJ2-7; 13 nucleotides match TRBD2. CDR3 length: 15 amino acids. The germline V gene encodes CDR1 DFQATT and CDR2 SNEGSKA (reference sequence). V dropped 3 bases and J dropped 7; count of bases not matched to a gene: 9. DNA for the CDR3: TGCAGTGCTAGGGCACTAGCGGGGGGGCCATGGGAGCAGTACTTC. It encodes CSARALAGGPWEQYF.

The chain employs TRBV2 and TRBJ1-2; D may be TRBD1 (5 bases). The germline CDR1 and CDR2 sequences are SNHLY and FYNNEI. The CDR3 extends over 14 amino acids. V was trimmed by 6 bases and J by 2 bases, leaving 13 bases between them. The DNA for the CDR3 is TGTGCCAGCAGCGGGGGATTCGAAAACTATGGCTACACCTTC. This codes for CASSGGFENYGYTF.

The chain combines TRBV20-1 with TRBJ2-1, with unresolved D. The germline CDR1 and CDR2 sequences are DFQATT and SNEGSKA (reference sequence). The V and J ends lost 0 bases and 7 bases respectively, with 22 bases between them. The CDR3 extends over 17 amino acids. Here the CDR3 reads CSARDIYDSALPNEQFF. CDR3 DNA: TGCAGTGCTAGAGATATCTACGACTCGGCGCTTCCAAATGAGCAGTTCTTC.

This clonotype was counted once. The V gene is TRBV29-1, the J gene TRBJ2-7, with D perhaps assigned TRBD1 or TRBD2 (5 bases each). CDR1 and CDR2 from the germline V gene are SQVTM and ANQGSEA. The CDR3 is made up of 13 amino acids. The V gene lost 1 base and the J gene lost 3 bases, with 10 bases spanning the gap. The CDR3: CSVEVGDHYEQYF. The CDR3 bases are TGCAGCGTTGAAGTGGGGGACCACTACGAGCAGTACTTC.

V gene TRBV7-9 combines with J gene TRBJ1-5; no clear D. Trimming removed 5 bases from V and 2 bases from J, with 13 bases in between. Germline V gene lookup returns CDR1 SEHNR and CDR2 FQNEAQ (reference sequence). The CDR3 is 15 amino acids. In nucleotides, the CDR3 is TGTGCCAGCAGCCCCCCGGGATCGGGCAATCAGCCCCAGCATTTT. It encodes CASSPPGSGNQPQHF.

CDR3: CASSAGTPSNQPQHF. The CDR3 DNA is TGTGCCAGCTCCGCCGGGACACCTAGCAATCAGCCCCAGCATTTT. This rearrangement joins TRBV18 to TRBJ1-5; TRBD1 might be the D (6 bases). Per the germline V gene, CDR1 is KGHSH and CDR2 is LQKENI. V lost 6 bases and J 0 bases, leaving 12 bases between the germline ends. The length of the CDR3 is 15 residues.

The chain employs TRBV7-3 and TRBJ2-5; D is unclear. The CDR3 is made up of 12 amino acids. Germline V gene lookup returns CDR1 SGHTA and CDR2 FQGTGA. Trimming shortened V by 11 bases and J by 6 bases, and 16 bases separated the two germline ends. CDR3 sequence: CALKPRRKTQYF. For the CDR3, the DNA is TGTGCCCTAAAGCCCCGGAGAAAGACCCAGTACTTC.

This chain uses TRBV5-1 with TRBJ2-7; 9 bases fit TRBD1. The CDR3 covers 16 residues. The V gene's germline CDR1 is SGHRS and CDR2 YFSETQ. J was trimmed by 7 bases and V by 2 bases; bases with no gene match: 13. CDR3 sequence: CASSFLTGGASGEQYF. CDR3 sequence (DNA): TGCGCCAGCAGCTTCCTTACAGGGGGCGCATCGGGAGAGCAGTACTTC.

The chain is built from TRBV7-8 and TRBJ1-1; no definite D call. Germline V gives CDR1 SGHVS, CDR2 FQNEAQ. The CDR3 loop spans 13 amino acids. Trimming took 5 bases from V and 8 from J, leaving 15 bases between them. The DNA of the CDR3 is TGTGCCAGCAGCCTGGACCTCTCTGGGGAAGCTTTCTTT. Its protein is CASSLDLSGEAFF.

The chain recombines TRBV19 with TRBJ2-7, with 8 bases that match TRBD1. The germline CDR1 and CDR2 sequences are LNHDA and SQIVND (reference sequence). The ends lost 5 bases at V and 3 bases at J; junction bases unmatched: 6. The CDR3 totals 14 residues. CDR3 coding DNA: TGTGCCAGTAGTGAGATGGGACAGGTCTACGAGCAGTACTTC. The encoded protein is CASSEMGQVYEQYF.

This clonotype was counted a single time. The chain employs TRBV27 and TRBJ2-3; D gene uncertain. Per the germline V gene, CDR1 is MNHEY and CDR2 is SMNVEV (reference sequence). V lost 3 bases to trimming and J lost 6 bases, with 13 bases between them. The CDR3 loop spans 14 amino acids. The CDR3 spells CASSFSSSGDTQYF. DNA of the CDR3: TGTGCCAGCAGTTTCTCGAGCTCAGGCGATACGCAGTATTTT.

This rearrangement joins TRBV5-1 to TRBJ1-1; no clear D. Per the germline V gene, CDR1 is SGHRS and CDR2 is YFSETQ. This CDR3 contains 14 residues. V shed 5 bases and J shed 0 bases, with 11 bases lying between them. The CDR3 nucleotides are TGCGCCAGCAGGAGGGCCGGAATGAACACTGAAGCTTTCTTT. Translating it yields CASRRAGMNTEAFF.

The count of this clonotype is one. The chain combines TRBV5-8 with TRBJ2-5; the D is unclear. Trimming stripped 4 bases from V and 0 bases from J, with 1 base between. CDR1 and CDR2 (germline): SGHTS, YDEGEE. This CDR3 region has 11 residues. As DNA, the CDR3 is TGTGCCAGCAGCGACCAAGAGACCCAGTACTTC. Its protein product is CASSDQETQYF.

V and J are TRBV6-5 and TRBJ2-7; D remains ambiguous. V lost 10 bases and J lost 9, with 16 bases in between. The germline V gene has CDR1 MNHEY and CDR2 SVGAGI. The CDR3 loop spans 11 amino acids. CDR3 DNA: TGTGCCAAGTATTGTATGCTGTGGCAGTACTTC. Translating it yields CAKYCMLWQYF.

The rearrangement links TRBV4-2 to TRBJ1-1, with D hard to call. Trimming pared 0 bases from V and 0 bases from J, leaving 8 bases between. Germline V gene data show CDR1 as LGHNA and CDR2 as YNFKEQ. CDR3 length equals 15 residues. The CDR3 loop reads CASSQEVTVNTEAFF. The CDR3 nucleotides read TGTGCCAGCAGCCAAGAGGTGACGGTGAACACTGAAGCTTTCTTT.

The chain is built from TRBV7-7 and TRBJ2-7; TRBD1 agrees at 10 bases. The ends lost 5 bases at V and 4 bases at J; junction bases unmatched: 8. Germline CDR1 is SSHAT and CDR2 is FNYEAQ (reference sequence). The CDR3 contains 15 residues. CDR3 in DNA: TGTGCCAGCAGCCCCGGGACAGGGGCGAGTTACGAGCAGTACTTC. Translation gives CASSPGTGASYEQYF. Supplemented by reference TRBV7-7 and TRBJ2-7, the full variable domain reads GAGVSQSPRYKVTKRGQDVTLRCDPISSHATLYWYQQALGQGPEFLTYFNYEAQPDKSGLPSDRFSAERPEGSISTLTIQRTEQRDSAMYRCASSPGTGASYEQYFGPGTRLTVT.

The chain recombines TRBV10-3 with TRBJ1-1; D gene uncertain. The CDR3 sequence is 13 residues long. Between the trimmed V and J ends, which lost 2 bases and 1 base, there was a span of 5 bases. Per germline, CDR1 ENHRY and CDR2 SYGVKD. The DNA for the CDR3 is TGTGCCATCAGTGAGGGGGAGAACACTGAAGCTTTCTTT. Its protein product is CAISEGENTEAFF.

The V gene is TRBV29-1, the J gene TRBJ2-5, with 12 positions matching TRBD1. The CDR3 contains 14 residues. With 7 bases clipped from V and 5 bases from J, the junction kept 8 bases outside the gene matches. Germline CDR1 reads SQVTM; CDR2 reads ANQGSEA. This CDR3 is CSGVGTGGKETQYF. CDR3 coding DNA: TGCAGCGGCGTCGGGACAGGGGGCAAGGAGACCCAGTACTTC.

The J gene is TRBJ1-1, the V gene TRBV27; D gene ambiguous. V was shortened by 5 bases and J by 4 bases, with 11 bases between the two germline ends. The CDR3 extends over 13 amino acids. Germline values: CDR1 MNHEY, CDR2 SMNVEV (reference sequence). The CDR3 spells CASSAGMSTEAFF. The DNA for the CDR3 is TGTGCCAGCAGTGCCGGTATGTCCACTGAAGCTTTCTTT.